This TCR beta chain was sequenced for a study of shared clonotypes between healthy human individuals. Sequencing used immunoSEQ multiplex PCR; TCRdb keeps in-frame clones, though not all of them. This sample yields 2 million to 3 million clones, of which around nine tenths are seen a single time; over 0.12% belongs to the top ten. The clonotype originates from a man in his late teens or twenties in good health. The sample was naive CD4+ T cells sorted from blood. Regarding subset: CD45RA+ positively selected.

The CDR3 is CASRQGTQADTQYF. The CDR3 DNA is TGCGCCAGCAGACAAGGGACCCAAGCAGATACGCAGTATTTT. This sequence joins TRBV5-1 and TRBJ2-3, with D possibly called TRBD1 or TRBD2 (5 bases each). Between the trimmed V and J ends, which lost 5 bases and 4 bases, there was a span of 14 bases. The length of the CDR3 is 14 residues. Per the germline V gene, CDR1 is SGHRS and CDR2 is YFSETQ.